The present entry profiles one T cell receptor (beta chain) with its context. Its antigen is still unknown. This record comes from a study of cytomegalovirus exposure and HLA in healthy donors. Study-level results: A later analysis revealed that TCR association rates differed between HLA loci, peaking at DRB1 and bottoming out at HLA-C. Several of the most significant clusters appeared linked to common viral pathogens, based on a later analysis. An analysis that was carried out later associated 15,000 to 20,000 TCR beta sequences with HLA alleles at 0.05 false discovery rate.

The PCR contained 60 Vbeta and 13 Jbeta primers. Method: immunoSEQ multiplex PCR; TCRdb's copy keeps in-frame clones and lacks some. The sample includes approximately 120,000 clones, roughly 76% seen only once; the top ten take 3% to 4%. V was trimmed by 1 base and J by 3 bases, leaving 14 bases between them. CDR1 and CDR2 (germline): SGHNT, YYREEE (reference sequence). The CDR3 runs to 15 residues. The chain employs TRBV5-4 and TRBJ2-7; D may be TRBD1 (5 bases). This TCR was sampled from a woman between 50 and 59 years old in good health and CMV-seronegative. The source material was PBMCs. CDR3 sequence: CASSLRGQGVYEQYF. The CDR3 DNA reads TGTGCCAGCAGCTTGCGCGGACAAGGGGTCTACGAGCAGTACTTC.